The rows below give T cell receptor beta chains drawn from one sample of a study of T cell clonotyping in hematopoietic cell transplantation. The data were produced by immunoSEQ multiplex PCR, yet TCRdb's version contains in-frame clones alone and is incomplete. The repertoire holds roughly 30,000 clones, 92% seen once, with around a tenth in the top ten. This specimen was PBMCs, taken 100 days after allogeneic stem cell transplant. Receptors originate from a female patient aged 45 to 65 who had an allogeneic stem cell transplant from a related donor, so the T cells may come from the graft donor. Some clones in this sample may be carry-over from other donors' samples. Both conserved end residues are part of each CDR3. A D gene is named only where the DNA matches it firmly. Clone size appears in some rows only: once, few, many, or a class for an expanded clone.

D	V	size	J	CDR3	DNA
TRBD1	TRBV27	NA	TRBJ2-1	CASSSDRPSYNEQFF	TGTGCCAGCAGTTCGGACAGGCCCTCCTACAATGAGCAGTTCTTC
NA	TRBV4-3	NA	TRBJ2-2	CASPDWGPSGELFF	TGCGCCAGCCCTGACTGGGGTCCAAGCGGGGAGCTGTTTTTT
NA	TRBV10-3	NA	TRBJ2-1	CAISESRASGDYNEQFF	TGTGCCATCAGTGAGTCGCGGGCCTCGGGAGACTACAATGAGCAGTTCTTC
NA	TRBV6-6	NA	TRBJ2-7	CASSQRYEQYF	TGTGCCAGCAGCCAACGGTACGAGCAGTACTTC
TRBD1	TRBV4-1	NA	TRBJ1-1	CASSQAPRGGTEAFF	TGCGCCAGCAGCCAAGCCCCCAGGGGGGGCACTGAAGCTTTCTTT
TRBD1	TRBV6-1	NA	TRBJ2-1	CASSTIGTGFNEQFF	TGTGCCAGCAGTACCATCGGGACAGGGTTCAATGAGCAGTTCTTC
TRBD1	TRBV6-1	NA	TRBJ1-6	CASTGTVDNSPLHF	TGTGCCAGCACCGGGACAGTTGATAATTCACCCCTCCACTTT
NA	TRBV2	NA	TRBJ1-5	CASAWSGDGNQPQHF	TGTGCCAGCGCATGGTCCGGGGACGGCAATCAGCCCCAGCATTTT
TRBD1	TRBV2	NA	TRBJ2-4	CASSGDRGDIQYF	TGTGCCAGCAGTGGGGACAGGGGTGACATTCAGTACTTC
TRBD1	TRBV7-8	NA	TRBJ2-2	CASSISTGLNTGELFF	TGTGCCAGCAGCATATCGACAGGGTTGAACACCGGGGAGCTGTTTTTT
TRBD2	TRBV6-4	NA	TRBJ2-3	CASSAAGAPDTQYF	TGTGCCAGCAGTGCAGCGGGGGCCCCAGATACGCAGTATTTT
NA	TRBV6-1	NA	TRBJ2-1	CASSRDVNEQFF	TGTGCCAGCAGTCGGGATGTCAATGAGCAGTTCTTC
NA	TRBV29-1	NA	TRBJ1-5	CSVESGGDQPQHF	TGCAGCGTTGAATCGGGGGGCGATCAGCCCCAGCATTTT
NA	TRBV5-1	NA	TRBJ2-1	CASSSGLGRNNEQFF	TGCGCCAGCAGCTCCGGACTGGGGCGGAACAATGAGCAGTTCTTC
NA	TRBV6-5	NA	TRBJ2-3	CATGPRESDTQYF	TGTGCCACCGGACCCAGGGAATCAGATACGCAGTATTTT
TRBD2	TRBV5-4	NA	TRBJ2-2	CATRGGGPPAGELFF	TGTGCCACAAGAGGCGGGGGGCCTCCTGCCGGGGAGCTGTTTTTT
NA	TRBV14	NA	TRBJ2-1	CASSRNSGEQFF	TGTGCCAGCAGCCGTAATTCTGGTGAGCAGTTCTTC
NA	TRBV6-1	NA	TRBJ2-2	CASSESWGAATGELFF	TGTGCCAGCAGTGAAAGCTGGGGTGCTGCCACCGGGGAGCTGTTTTTT
NA	TRBV9	NA	TRBJ1-5	CASSVEAGANQPQHF	TGTGCCAGCAGCGTAGAGGCAGGGGCCAATCAGCCCCAGCATTTT
NA	TRBV5-1	NA	TRBJ1-1	CASSLVAPAGTRNTEAFF	TGCGCCAGCAGCTTGGTAGCCCCTGCCGGGACCAGGAACACTGAAGCTTTCTTT
TRBD1	TRBV27	once	TRBJ1-4	CASSSGLGQATNEKLFF	TGTGCCAGCAGTTCTGGACTTGGACAGGCAACTAATGAAAAACTGTTTTTT
TRBD1	TRBV7-8	NA	TRBJ2-7	CASSLTGGMSYEQYF	TGTGCCAGCAGCTTGACAGGGGGAATGTCCTACGAGCAGTACTTC